One and the same sample provided the 7 T cell receptor beta chains below, sequenced in a study of CD8 T cells in Susac syndrome. Random hexamers were used to reverse transcribe roughly 0.45 to 1 ug of RNA. Each CDR3 protein gets one entry after TCRdb re-called the immunoSEQ multiplex PCR reads with MiXCR. This table holds 250,000 to 350,000 distinct CDR3 sequences, approximately 90% found once. Source material: CD4+ T cells from PBMCs. These receptors were collected from a human donor with multiple sclerosis.

J is TRBJ1-2 and V is TRBV12-3 or TRBV12-4; D is unclear. V gave up 9 bases and J gave up 2 bases, with 4 bases separating them. The CDR3 contains 10 residues. The CDR3 nucleotides are TGTGCCAGTGGGAACTATGGCTACACCTTC. Protein sequence: CASGNYGYTF.

This chain joins TRBV21-1 and TRBJ1-2; TRBD1 is taken as the D call from the table, unchecked against the DNA. TRBV21-1 is tagged as a pseudogene. The CDR3 covers 13 residues. The CDR3 sequence is CASSKGPGGGYTF. The CDR3 nucleotides are TGTGCCAGCAGCAAGGGGCCGGGCGGCGGCTACACCTTC.

CDR3 sequence (DNA): TGTGCCAGCAGCGTATTGGAGGCGGCTAGCGGGGGGTGGGAGACCCAGTACTTC. It is translated as CASSVLEAASGGWETQYF. The chain joins TRBV9 to TRBJ2-5, with TRBD2 matching 11 bases. V dropped 1 base and J dropped 5; count of bases not matched to a gene: 13. The germline gives CDR1 SGDLS, CDR2 YYNGEE. The CDR3 is made up of 18 amino acids.

The chain recombines TRBV27 with TRBJ2-1, with D possibly matching TRBD1 (5 bases). Germline-derived CDR1 and CDR2 are MNHEY and SMNVEV (reference sequence). The CDR3 is 15 amino acids. Trimming cost V 5 bases and J 5 bases, with 16 bases left between them. For the CDR3, the DNA is TGTGCCAGCAGTCCAACAGGTACAGGAAACAATGAGCAGTTCTTC. Its translation: CASSPTGTGNNEQFF.

The J gene is TRBJ2-1, the V gene TRBV12-3 or TRBV12-4, with D possibly being TRBD1 (5 bases). The CDR3 consists of 13 residues. V lost 5 bases, J lost 4 bases, and 9 bases lay in between. The CDR3 bases are TGTGCCAGCAGTGTGACAGATTACAATGAGCAGTTCTTC. It codes for CASSVTDYNEQFF.

This chain links TRBV6-4 with TRBJ2-1, with 12 bases fitting TRBD2. Germline assignment: CDR1 MRHNA and CDR2 SNTAGT. V shed 6 bases, J shed 6 bases, and the junction held 12 bases outside the gene matches. The CDR3 length is 17 residues. CDR3 coding DNA: TGTGCCAGCAGCCAAACTAGCGGGGGGCCGGGTGGCAATGAGCAGTTCTTC. This encodes CASSQTSGGPGGNEQFF.

This rearrangement joins TRBV2 to TRBJ1-5, with D unclear. V was shortened by 1 base and J by 10 bases, with 8 bases between the two germline ends. CDR1 and CDR2 (germline): SNHLY, FYNNEI. The CDR3 runs to 12 residues. CDR3 bases: TGTGCCAGCAGTGAAGTAGGGCGACCCCAGCATTTT. The encoded protein is CASSEVGRPQHF. Drawing the rest from reference TRBV2 and TRBJ1-5, the complete variable domain is EPEVTQTPSHQVTQMGQEVILRCVPISNHLYFYWYRQILGQKVEFLVSFYNNEISEKSEIFDDQFSVERPDGSNFTLKIRSTKLEDSAMYFCASSEVGRPQHFGDGTRLSIL.